This T cell receptor beta chain was found in a study of blood T cell repertoires in COVID-19. Study-wide context: Researchers got acute and convalescent COVID-19 samples from the United States, Italy and Spain.

This clone was recorded only once. The table came from immunoSEQ multiplex PCR; TCRdb's copy has only in-frame clones and leaves some out. The repertoire has roughly 300,000 clones, approximately 85% of them found once; the top ten carry about an eighth. CDR1 LNHDA and CDR2 SQIVND come from the germline V gene (reference sequence). The ends were cut back, 7 bases at V and 0 bases at J, with 13 bases in the middle. The CDR3 runs 15 residues. Sequenced sample: peripheral blood. The source is a human donor in a cohort sampled during active COVID-19. The chain combines TRBV19 with TRBJ1-5, with D unclear. The CDR3 DNA reads TGTGCCAGTAAAGTTGGCGGCTATAGCAATCAGCCCCAGCATTTT. It translates to CASKVGGYSNQPQHF. The full variable domain, completed using reference TRBV19 and TRBJ1-5, is DGGITQSPKYLFRKEGQNVTLSCEQNLNHDAMYWYRQDPGQGLRLIYYSQIVNDFQKGDIAEGYSVSREKKESFPLTVTSAQKNPTAFYLCASKVGGYSNQPQHFGDGTRLSIL.